The rows below give T cell receptor beta chains drawn from one sample of a study of regulatory dendritic cells for organ transplantation. For these receptors, no antigen is known. The table came from immunoSEQ multiplex PCR; TCRdb's copy has only in-frame clones and leaves some out. The sample holds 15,000 to 20,000 clones, less than 80% seen once. The source material was memory CD4+ T cells from blood cultured with regulatory dendritic cells. The receptors shown here come from a human donor in good health. The CDR3 runs from the conserved cysteine through the conserved F or W. The D gene is left open where the match is weak. The size entry is marked missing in some rows and otherwise reads once, few, many or a size class.

d_gene: TRBD2
j_gene: TRBJ2-2
v_gene: TRBV6-4
abundance: NA
CDR3aa: CASSVRGDTGELFF
CDR3nt: TGTGCCAGCAGTGTTCGGGGGGACACCGGGGAGCTGTTTTTT

d_gene: NA
j_gene: TRBJ1-4
v_gene: TRBV30
abundance: NA
CDR3aa: CAWSVGSGPTNEKLFF
CDR3nt: TGTGCCTGGAGTGTAGGTTCGGGGCCCACTAATGAAAAACTGTTTTTT

d_gene: NA
j_gene: TRBJ1-6
v_gene: TRBV4-1
abundance: NA
CDR3aa: CASSQRTPANNSPLHF
CDR3nt: TGCGCCAGCAGCCAGAGAACACCGGCCAATAATTCACCCCTCCACTTT

d_gene: NA
j_gene: TRBJ1-5
v_gene: TRBV6-1
abundance: once
CDR3aa: CASSEGARRPQHF
CDR3nt: TGTGCCAGCAGTGAAGGGGCGAGACGGCCCCAGCATTTT

d_gene: NA
j_gene: TRBJ2-7
v_gene: TRBV2
abundance: few
CDR3aa: CASSEGSLSYEQYF
CDR3nt: TGTGCCAGCAGTGAAGGGTCCCTCTCCTACGAGCAGTACTTC

d_gene: NA
j_gene: TRBJ1-2
v_gene: TRBV18
abundance: few
CDR3aa: CASSLQEIGYTF
CDR3nt: TGTGCCAGCTCCCTGCAGGAGATTGGCTACACCTTC

d_gene: NA
j_gene: TRBJ1-5
v_gene: TRBV21-1
abundance: NA
CDR3aa: CASSKFADRGHGNQPQHF
CDR3nt: TGTGCCAGCAGCAAATTTGCCGACAGGGGGCATGGCAATCAGCCCCAGCATTTT

d_gene: TRBD1
j_gene: TRBJ1-2
v_gene: TRBV6-4
abundance: few
CDR3aa: CASSATGDYGYTF
CDR3nt: TGTGCCAGCAGTGCGACAGGGGACTATGGCTACACCTTC

d_gene: NA
j_gene: TRBJ2-1
v_gene: TRBV12-5
abundance: NA
CDR3aa: CASGLVLPDQNNEQFF
CDR3nt: TGTGCTAGTGGTTTGGTACTCCCTGACCAGAACAATGAGCAGTTCTTC

d_gene: NA
j_gene: TRBJ2-1
v_gene: TRBV7-6
abundance: medium-sized
CDR3aa: CASSLFGPHNEQFF
CDR3nt: TGTGCCAGCAGCTTATTCGGACCCCACAATGAGCAGTTCTTC

d_gene: TRBD2
j_gene: TRBJ2-7
v_gene: TRBV9
abundance: NA
CDR3aa: CASSVNSGRQYEQYF
CDR3nt: TGTGCCAGCAGCGTAAATAGCGGGAGACAGTACGAGCAGTACTTC

d_gene: NA
j_gene: TRBJ1-5
v_gene: TRBV28
abundance: NA
CDR3aa: CASRGGSNQPQHF
CDR3nt: TGTGCCAGCAGAGGGGGGAGCAATCAGCCCCAGCATTTT

d_gene: NA
j_gene: TRBJ1-5
v_gene: TRBV28
abundance: NA
CDR3aa: CASTRDGSNQPQHF
CDR3nt: TGTGCCAGCACAAGGGACGGATCCAATCAGCCCCAGCATTTT

d_gene: TRBD1
j_gene: TRBJ2-5
v_gene: TRBV7-6
abundance: NA
CDR3aa: CASSPGQGLGGTQYF
CDR3nt: TGTGCCAGCAGCCCCGGACAGGGTCTGGGGGGGACCCAGTACTTC

d_gene: NA
j_gene: TRBJ2-5
v_gene: TRBV6-5
abundance: NA
CDR3aa: CASSYSTTEETQYF
CDR3nt: TGTGCCAGCAGTTACTCGACTACAGAAGAGACCCAGTACTTC

d_gene: TRBD1
j_gene: TRBJ1-2
v_gene: TRBV5-6
abundance: NA
CDR3aa: CASSPITAWDSNYGYTF
CDR3nt: TGTGCCAGCAGCCCCATAACTGCCTGGGACAGCAACTATGGCTACACCTTC

d_gene: NA
j_gene: TRBJ2-5
v_gene: TRBV4-2
abundance: NA
CDR3aa: CASSQGSSGQETQYF
CDR3nt: TGTGCCAGCAGCCAAGGGTCAAGCGGCCAAGAGACCCAGTACTTC

d_gene: TRBD1
j_gene: TRBJ2-2
v_gene: TRBV6-1
abundance: NA
CDR3aa: CASSRDRESGELFF
CDR3nt: TGTGCCAGCAGCAGGGACAGGGAGTCCGGGGAGCTGTTTTTT

d_gene: NA
j_gene: TRBJ2-6
v_gene: TRBV11-2
abundance: NA
CDR3aa: CASSPPGQLFSGANVLTF
CDR3nt: TGTGCCAGCAGCCCCCCAGGGCAGTTATTCTCTGGGGCCAACGTCCTGACTTTC